Listed below are T cell receptor beta chains from one sample, sequenced in a study of blood T cell repertoires in COVID-19. Profiled with immunoSEQ multiplex PCR; TCRdb holds only in-frame clones, not every one. The sample contains about 400,000 clones, roughly 86% of which appear only once. The sample consisted of PBMCs or T cells enriched from blood (not recorded which). All receptors come from a woman aged 30 to 39 who had recovered from COVID-19. The CDR3 runs from the conserved cysteine through the conserved F or W. The D gene is left open where the match is weak. Only some rows state a clone size, as once, few, many or a class for expanded clones.

TRBJ2-3 TRBD1 16 - TRBV19 TGTGCCAGTAGTATCCCGGGACAGGGTGGCACAGATACGCAGTATTTT CASSIPGQGGTDTQYF
TRBJ1-2 - 14 - TRBV7-8 TGTGCCAGCAGCGAGGACAGAGTAAACTATGGCTACACCTTC CASSEDRVNYGYTF
TRBJ2-1 - 14 - TRBV7-2 TGTGCCAGCAGCCCGGAGACGGATTACAATGAGCAGTTCTTC CASSPETDYNEQFF
TRBJ2-5 TRBD2 15 - TRBV2 TGTGCCAGCAACCCCCAGCGGGGCAGACAAGAGACCCAGTACTTC CASNPQRGRQETQYF
TRBJ1-6 TRBD1 14 - TRBV11-1 TGTGCCAGCAGTTCCGGGACAGACCATTCACCCCTCCACTTT CASSSGTDHSPLHF
TRBJ2-5 - 14 once TRBV3-1/TRBV3-2 TGTGCCAGCAGCCATGGCTCAGCGTCGGAGACCCAGTACTTC CASSHGSASETQYF
TRBJ2-2 TRBD2 19 - TRBV5-1 TGCGCCAGCAGCTTGGGGACTAGCGGGAGGGCCGGTCGCGCCGGGGAGCTGTTTTTT CASSLGTSGRAGRAGELFF
TRBJ1-2 - 15 - TRBV27 TGTGCCAGCAGTTTATGGGCAGGGGATGCCTATGGCTACACCTTC CASSLWAGDAYGYTF
TRBJ1-6 - 15 - TRBV30 TGTGCCTGGAGTGAATTGGACAGTCGCAATTCACCCCTCCACTTT CAWSELDSRNSPLHF
TRBJ2-3 TRBD2 14 - TRBV19 TGTGCCAGTAGTTCTAGCGGGGGGCCGGATACGCAGTATTTT CASSSSGGPDTQYF
TRBJ1-1 TRBD1 12 - TRBV6-1 TGTGCCAGCAGTGAGACAGGGGATAGAGCTTTCTTT CASSETGDRAFF
TRBJ2-3 - 14 - TRBV7-2 TGTGCCGTAAACTGGGACATACACACAGATACGCAGTATTTT CAVNWDIHTDTQYF
TRBJ1-1 - 11 few TRBV7-8 TGTGCCAGCAGCTTAGACAGTGAAGCTTTCTTT CASSLDSEAFF
TRBJ2-1 TRBD2 17 - TRBV25-1 TGTGCCAGCAGTGAATGGACTAGCGGGAGCTTCTACAATGAGCAGTTCTTC CASSEWTSGSFYNEQFF
TRBJ2-1 TRBD2 16 once TRBV29-1 TGCAGCGTTGAAGATCCCCGGGGGGGCTCCTACAATGAGCAGTTCTTC CSVEDPRGGSYNEQFF
TRBJ1-5 - 12 - TRBV27 TGTGCCAGCAGTTTAGCGGGACAGCCCCAGCATTTT CASSLAGQPQHF
TRBJ2-6 - 14 - TRBV29-1 TGCAGCGTTGCGGGGGAACCTGGGGCCAACGTCCTGACTTTC CSVAGEPGANVLTF
TRBJ1-2 - 14 - TRBV27 TGTGCCAGCAGTTTAGGGGGCGGCTCCTATGGCTACACCTTC CASSLGGGSYGYTF
TRBJ1-1 TRBD1 17 - TRBV5-1 TGCGCCAGCAGCTTGGTCCCTCGGGACAGGAGCAACACTGAAGCTTTCTTT CASSLVPRDRSNTEAFF
TRBJ1-3 - 14 - TRBV23-1 TGCGCCACCCGTAAAAAAGACAGAGGAAACACCATATATTTT CATRKKDRGNTIYF
TRBJ2-7 - 13 - TRBV30 TGTGCCTGGAGTACAGGGCTCTACTACGAGCAGTACTTC CAWSTGLYYEQYF
TRBJ1-4 - 15 - TRBV27 TGTGCCAGCAGTCCCCTCAGGCCAGGGGTTGAAAAACTGTTTTTT CASSPLRPGVEKLFF
TRBJ1-1 - 16 - TRBV6-2/TRBV6-3 TGTGCCAGCAGTTACTCCGACAGACGGGTGAACACTGAAGCTTTCTTT CASSYSDRRVNTEAFF
TRBJ2-1 - 14 - TRBV5-1 TGCGCCAGCAGAGTTACAGGAACTAACAATGAGCAGTTCTTC CASRVTGTNNEQFF
TRBJ1-5 - 14 - TRBV6-5 TGTGCCAGCAGTTACAACAGCCCCAATCAGCCCCAGCATTTT CASSYNSPNQPQHF
TRBJ1-2 - 15 - TRBV5-6 TGTGCCAGCAGCTTAGGCATAGAGGTGGTTTGGGGCTACACCTTC CASSLGIEVVWGYTF
TRBJ1-1 TRBD1 14 - TRBV27 TGTGCCAGCAGATGGGACAGTCTAAACACTGAAGCTTTCTTT CASRWDSLNTEAFF
TRBJ2-3 - 11 - TRBV20-1 TGCAGTGCTAGCCGCGCAGATACGCAGTATTTT CSASRADTQYF
TRBJ1-2 TRBD1 14 - TRBV5-5 TGTGCCAGCAGCTTGGAGGGACAGAGCTATGGCTACACCTTC CASSLEGQSYGYTF
TRBJ1-1 - 13 - TRBV19 TGTGCCACCCAACAGGGTCCAAACACTGAAGCTTTCTTT CATQQGPNTEAFF